Each of the 31 T cell receptor beta chains below was sequenced from the same sample in a study of a mutant IDH1 vaccine in newly diagnosed glioma. Antigens for these TCRs are unknown. The time point is: week 47, end of study. Doses of 300 ug of mutant IDH1 20-mer peptide were given with topical imiquimod. Profiled with immunoSEQ multiplex PCR; TCRdb holds only in-frame clones, not every one. Of roughly 86,000 clones in the sample, roughly 91% are singletons; the top ten hold approximately 0.8%. The sample here was PBMCs, taken from a glioma patient whose treatment included an IDH1 peptide vaccine. The receptors here all came from a woman aged 45-59 years with glioma.

The J gene is TRBJ2-3, the V gene TRBV28, with TRBD2 matching over 10 bases. V dropped 2 bases and J dropped 5; count of bases not matched to a gene: 10. Germline V lookup: CDR1 MDHEN, CDR2 SYDVKM. CDR3 size: 17 residues. The CDR3 is CASSLVPAGGPIDTQYF. The CDR3 DNA follows: TGTGCCAGCAGTTTAGTTCCAGCGGGAGGGCCAATAGATACGCAGTATTTT. The variable domain in full, completed from reference TRBV28 and TRBJ2-3, reads DVKVTQSSRYLVKRTGEKVFLECVQDMDHENMFWYRQDPGLGLRLIYFSYDVKMKEKGDIPEGYSVSREKKERFSLILESASTNQTSMYLCASSLVPAGGPIDTQYFGPGTRLTVL.

This clone has a handful of counts. The CDR3 nucleotides read TGTGCCAGCACCAGAATGAGGAACTCTGGAAACACCATATATTTT. Protein product: CASTRMRNSGNTIYF. J is TRBJ1-3 and V is TRBV7-8; D is unresolved. The CDR3 is made up of 15 amino acids. With 7 bases removed from V and 0 bases from J, the gap between germline ends came to 13 bases. Germline V CDR1 and CDR2: SGHVS, FQNEAQ. Variable domain in full (rest from reference TRBV7-8 and TRBJ1-3): GAGVSQSPRYKVAKRGQDVALRCDPISGHVSLFWYQQALGQGPEFLTYFQNEAQLDKSGLPSDRFFAERPEGSVSTLKIQRTQQEDSAVYLCASTRMRNSGNTIYFGEGSWLTVV.

V is TRBV6-5 and J is TRBJ2-7, with a possible D match to TRBD2 (5 bases). Trimming removed 0 bases at V and 4 bases at J, with 16 bases between. Per the germline V gene, CDR1 is MNHEY and CDR2 is SVGAGI. This CDR3 contains 16 residues. The CDR3 DNA is TGTGCCAGCAGTTACTCGAAAGCCGGGATAGTATACGAGCAGTACTTC. Protein product: CASSYSKAGIVYEQYF.

V and J are TRBV11-2 and TRBJ2-2; 7 bases are a match to TRBD2. Germline V gives CDR1 SGHAT, CDR2 FQNNGV. After removal of 5 bases from V and 0 bases from J, the junction contained 6 bases not matched to a gene. This CDR3 comprises 16 residues. The CDR3 DNA reads as TGTGCCAGCAGCCCCTCTAGCGGTGCGAACACCGGGGAGCTGTTTTTT. Its translation is CASSPSSGANTGELFF. Complete variable domain (other parts from reference TRBV11-2 and TRBJ2-2): EAGVAQSPRYKIIEKRQSVAFWCNPISGHATLYWYQQILGQGPKLLIQFQNNGVVDDSQLPKDRFSAERLKGVDSTLKIQPAKLEDSAVYLCASSPSSGANTGELFFGEGSRLTVL.

V and J are TRBV5-1 and TRBJ2-7, with 8 nucleotides matching TRBD2. Losses at the gene ends were 4 bases for V and 0 bases for J; bases not matched to a gene: 3. This CDR3 is built from 14 residues. Germline V gives CDR1 SGHRS, CDR2 YFSETQ. CDR3 sequence reads: CASSQSGSSYEQYF. The CDR3 DNA is TGCGCCAGCAGCCAAAGCGGGAGCTCCTACGAGCAGTACTTC. The full variable domain, rest sourced from reference TRBV5-1 and TRBJ2-7, is KAGVTQTPRYLIKTRGQQVTLSCSPISGHRSVSWYQQTPGQGLQFLFEYFSETQRNKGNFPGRFSGRQFSNSRSEMNVSTLELGDSALYLCASSQSGSSYEQYFGPGTRLTVT.

The chain uses TRBV10-3 and TRBJ1-2, with 7 bases that match TRBD1. From germline, CDR1 is ENHRY and CDR2 SYGVKD. Unmatched junction bases numbered 5, after V lost 10 bases and J lost 3 bases. The CDR3 runs to 12 residues. CDR3 sequence: CATRGEDYGYTF. Written as DNA, the CDR3 is TGTGCCACCAGGGGGGAGGACTATGGCTACACCTTC.

This chain joins TRBV7-8 and TRBJ1-1, with TRBD1 as a possible D gene (6 bases). This CDR3 is 15 amino acids long. V lost 4 bases, J lost 2 bases, and 14 bases lay in between. Germline V gene lookup returns CDR1 SGHVS and CDR2 FQNEAQ. The CDR3 protein is CASSSHWTVNTEAFF. The CDR3 DNA reads TGTGCCAGCAGCTCTCACTGGACAGTAAACACTGAAGCTTTCTTT.

This sequence joins TRBV30 and TRBJ1-3; D unresolved. The CDR3 loop spans 12 amino acids. The V gene's germline CDR1 is GTSNPN and CDR2 SVGIG (reference sequence). V was pared by 5 bases and J by 0 bases, with 5 bases between. The chain's CDR3 is CAWWGSGNTIYF. The CDR3 DNA reads as TGTGCCTGGTGGGGCTCTGGAAACACCATATATTTT.

This clone has only a few counts. The chain recombines TRBV2 with TRBJ2-7; 7 bases agree with TRBD1. The V segment lost 4 bases and the J segment 7 bases; nucleotides outside the gene matches: 7. This CDR3 spans 13 amino acids. CDR1 is SNHLY, CDR2 FYNNEI, per germline. The CDR3 nucleotides are TGTGCCAGCAGTGGGCAGGGGGTGGGGGAGCAGTACTTC. Its translation is CASSGQGVGEQYF. Full variable domain (missing parts from reference TRBV2 and TRBJ2-7): EPEVTQTPSHQVTQMGQEVILRCVPISNHLYFYWYRQILGQKVEFLVSFYNNEISEKSEIFDDQFSVERPDGSNFTLKIRSTKLEDSAMYFCASSGQGVGEQYFGPGTRLTVT.

This CDR3 is CAWSFSLNGAQHF. As DNA, the CDR3 is TGTGCCTGGAGTTTCTCCCTGAACGGTGCCCAGCATTTT. J is TRBJ1-5 and V is TRBV30; D unclear. Germline values: CDR1 GTSNPN, CDR2 SVGIG (reference sequence). Deletions cut 2 bases from V and 11 bases from J, with 16 bases between. The CDR3 has 13 residues.

The chain is built from TRBV15 and TRBJ1-1; 9 bases map to TRBD1. Germline V gene data show CDR1 as LNHNV and CDR2 as YYDKDF (reference sequence). The ends lost 1 base at V and 4 bases at J; junction bases unmatched: 7. The CDR3 consists of 16 residues. CDR3 region: CATSRGGQGTGTEAFF. In nucleotides, the CDR3 is TGTGCCACCAGCAGAGGGGGACAGGGAACGGGCACTGAAGCTTTCTTT.

CDR3 sequence (DNA): TGTGCCAGCAGCGACCCGGGAAGGAGGACAAGAGAGACCCAGTACTTC. This codes for CASSDPGRRTRETQYF. J is TRBJ2-5 and V is TRBV27; D may match TRBD1 or TRBD2 (5 bases each). Germline CDR1 reads MNHEY; CDR2 reads SMNVEV (reference sequence). This CDR3 contains 16 residues. Trimming took 6 bases from V and 4 from J, leaving 21 bases between them.

The genes are TRBV7-8 and TRBJ2-7; 11 nucleotides line up with TRBD1. The J segment lost 1 base and the V segment lost 4 bases, leaving 3 bases of the junction unmatched. Germline-derived CDR1 and CDR2 are SGHVS and FQNEAQ. The CDR3 contains 15 residues. CDR3 in DNA: TGTGCCAGCAGCTGGGGACAGGGGGGGTCCTACGAGCAGTACTTC. Protein product: CASSWGQGGSYEQYF. The entire variable domain, with the rest obtained from reference TRBV7-8 and TRBJ2-7, is as follows: GAGVSQSPRYKVAKRGQDVALRCDPISGHVSLFWYQQALGQGPEFLTYFQNEAQLDKSGLPSDRFFAERPEGSVSTLKIQRTQQEDSAVYLCASSWGQGGSYEQYFGPGTRLTVT.

The V call is TRBV5-4, the J call TRBJ2-5, with TRBD2 matching 16 bases. CDR1 and CDR2 from the germline V gene are SGHNT and YYREEE (reference sequence). The CDR3 contains 17 residues. With 4 bases clipped from V and 6 bases from J, the junction kept 9 bases outside the gene matches. CDR3 nucleotides: TGTGCCAGCAGCACCGGGACTAGCGGGAGGGTGACGAAGACCCAGTACTTC. Translating it yields CASSTGTSGRVTKTQYF.

The rearrangement uses TRBV7-9 and TRBJ2-5; D is ambiguous. The germline CDR1 and CDR2 sequences are SEHNR and FQNEAQ (reference sequence). V lost 3 bases to trimming and J lost 1 base, with 9 bases between them. CDR3 length: 14 residues. The DNA of the CDR3 is TGTGCCAGCAGCTTGAGACAAGTCCAAGAGACCCAGTACTTC. This sequence encodes CASSLRQVQETQYF. The whole variable domain, remainder taken from reference TRBV7-9 and TRBJ2-5, is DTGVSQNPRHKITKRGQNVTFRCDPISEHNRLYWYRQTLGQGPEFLTYFQNEAQLEKSRLLSDRFSAERPKGSFSTLEIQRTEQGDSAMYLCASSLRQVQETQYFGPGTRLLVL.

The gene calls are TRBV5-1 and TRBJ2-1; 13 bases are a match to TRBD2. Germline values: CDR1 SGHRS, CDR2 YFSETQ. The trim removed 3 bases at V and 7 bases at J, leaving 4 bases unmatched. The CDR3 is made up of 15 amino acids. CDR3 in amino acids: CASSSGTSGKNEQFF. CDR3 DNA sequence: TGCGCCAGCAGCTCCGGGACTAGCGGGAAGAATGAGCAGTTCTTC.

This clone was picked up a small number of times. J is TRBJ2-3 and V is TRBV2, with TRBD1 matching over 7 bases. This CDR3 is 14 amino acids long. The germline V gene encodes CDR1 SNHLY and CDR2 FYNNEI. The junction had 8 bases not matched to a gene; V was cut back by 10 bases and J by 1 base. CDR3 DNA sequence: TGTGCCACCGTCCGGGACAGCCGCACAGATACGCAGTATTTT. Its translation is CATVRDSRTDTQYF.

This clone has only one observation. CDR3 amino acids: CASSEGQGWETQYF. DNA for the CDR3: TGTGCCAGCAGTGAAGGGCAGGGCTGGGAGACCCAGTACTTC. The chain recombines TRBV25-1 with TRBJ2-5; TRBD1 might be the D (5 bases). Per the germline V gene, CDR1 is MGHDK and CDR2 is SYGVNS. This CDR3 has 14 amino acids. V was trimmed by 2 bases and J by 5 bases, leaving 12 bases between them.

The rearrangement joins TRBV19 to TRBJ1-5; TRBD1 aligns across 8 bases. The CDR3 spans 15 residues. CDR1 and CDR2 (germline): LNHDA, SQIVND (reference sequence). After removal of 5 bases from V and 11 bases from J, the junction contained 14 bases not matched to a gene. The CDR3, as DNA: TGTGCCAGTAGTGAACAGGGGGGGATATCAGCGACCCAGCATTTT. Translating gives CASSEQGGISATQHF.

The rearrangement joins TRBV6-5 to TRBJ1-3; 10 bases agree with TRBD1. J lost 2 bases, V lost 2 bases, and 0 bases had no gene match. The CDR3 is 15 residues long. The germline gives CDR1 MNHEY, CDR2 SVGAGI. CDR3 sequence: CASSYGTGAGNTIYF. The CDR3 nucleotides are TGTGCCAGCAGTTACGGGACAGGGGCTGGAAACACCATATATTTT.

This chain connects TRBV2 to TRBJ1-2, with a weak D call TRBD1 (5 bases). This CDR3 comprises 14 residues. V was pared by 8 bases and J by 2 bases, with 15 bases between. The germline V gene encodes CDR1 SNHLY and CDR2 FYNNEI. CDR3 amino acids: CASGSGDRNYGYTF. The CDR3 DNA follows: TGTGCCAGCGGGTCGGGGGATAGGAACTATGGCTACACCTTC.

This chain links TRBV6-6 with TRBJ1-2, with 10 bases identical to TRBD1. The CDR3 consists of 14 residues. Trimming took 5 bases from V and 4 from J; bases not matched to a gene: 4. Per germline, CDR1 MNHNY and CDR2 SVGAGI (reference sequence). The CDR3 sequence: CASSPGQGGYGYTF. CDR3 DNA sequence: TGTGCCAGCAGTCCAGGACAGGGGGGCTATGGCTACACCTTC.

In regard to this clone: One end of the junction does not line up with germline, which may come from a read error. The genes are TRBV5-1 and TRBJ2-1, with TRBD2 matching over 12 bases. The CDR3 length is 16 residues. Per germline, CDR1 SGHRS and CDR2 YFSETQ. Written as DNA, the CDR3 is TGCGCCAGCAGCTCAGGGGCTGGGCTAGCGGGAGGGAAGAACCTCTTC. Translation: CASSSGAGLAGGKNLF.

This clone was counted only a few times. The chain combines TRBV10-3 with TRBJ2-3, with TRBD1 identical over 7 bases. Germline values: CDR1 ENHRY, CDR2 SYGVKD. The CDR3 sequence is 13 residues long. J lost 6 bases, V lost 10 bases, and 10 bases had no gene match. The DNA of the CDR3 is TGTGCCACCTGGACAGGAAGACTGGATACGCAGTATTTT. Encoded protein: CATWTGRLDTQYF.

This clone was detected once. The rearrangement joins TRBV20-1 to TRBJ1-4; D not resolved. The V end was cut by 6 bases, the J end by 7 bases, with 9 bases between. The CDR3 runs to 11 residues. CDR1 is DFQATT, CDR2 SNEGSKA, per germline (reference sequence). The CDR3 nucleotides are TGCAGTGCCCCGCTGGCTGAAAAACTGTTTTTT. This gives the protein CSAPLAEKLFF.

The J gene is TRBJ2-1, the V gene TRBV6-5; TRBD1 matches at 8 bases. The V gene end was trimmed by 2 bases and the J gene end by 9 bases; junction bases not matched to a gene: 6. The CDR3 sequence is 14 residues long. Germline V gene data show CDR1 as MNHEY and CDR2 as SVGAGI. CDR3 in amino acids: CASSYQGARSEQFF. CDR3 coding DNA: TGTGCCAGCAGTTACCAGGGGGCGCGTAGTGAGCAGTTCTTC.

Points on this clone: Other DNA variants within this sample encode the same CDR3. The CDR3 region is CAISDSSGANVLTF. Here the CDR3 DNA reads TGTGCCATCAGCGACAGCTCTGGGGCCAACGTCCTGACTTTC. The chain has TRBV10-3 and TRBJ2-6; tentative D call: TRBD1 (5 bases). The V gene lost 6 bases and the J gene lost 0 bases, with 6 bases spanning the gap. CDR3 length: 14 amino acids. Per germline, CDR1 ENHRY and CDR2 SYGVKD.

This clone was counted only a few times. The V call is TRBV6-1, the J call TRBJ1-1; D uncertain. The CDR3 totals 13 residues. Germline CDR1 and CDR2: MNHNS and SASEGT. V was clipped by 7 bases and J by 4 bases, with 13 bases between them. CDR3 sequence reads: CASTFQEGTEAFF. The DNA of the CDR3 is TGTGCCAGCACTTTCCAGGAGGGCACTGAAGCTTTCTTT.

This clone came up once. This chain joins TRBV6-5 and TRBJ1-2; no firm D call. This CDR3 is 14 amino acids long. The V gene lost 0 bases and the J gene lost 4 bases, with 9 bases spanning the gap. The V gene's germline CDR1 is MNHEY and CDR2 SVGAGI. In nucleotides, the CDR3 is TGTGCCAGCAGTTACTCGAGGGTCGGCTATGGCTACACCTTC. This codes for CASSYSRVGYGYTF.

This chain connects TRBV7-9 to TRBJ1-3; 8 positions agree with TRBD1. Per the germline V gene, CDR1 is SEHNR and CDR2 is FQNEAQ (reference sequence). The CDR3 is made up of 15 amino acids. The V and J ends lost 5 bases and 4 bases, in that order; junction bases with no gene match: 7. The CDR3 protein is CASSQGQGYGNTIYF. The CDR3 DNA is TGTGCCAGCAGCCAAGGACAGGGTTACGGAAACACCATATATTTT.

The rearrangement uses TRBV5-1 and TRBJ2-3, with no clear D. Trimming took 1 base from V and 6 from J, leaving 9 bases between them. The length of the CDR3 is 13 residues. Germline CDR1 reads SGHRS; CDR2 reads YFSETQ. CDR3 DNA: TGCGCCAGCAGCTTGAGGGAATCTGATACGCAGTATTTT. As protein: CASSLRESDTQYF. The full variable domain, with the rest looked up from reference TRBV5-1 and TRBJ2-3, is KAGVTQTPRYLIKTRGQQVTLSCSPISGHRSVSWYQQTPGQGLQFLFEYFSETQRNKGNFPGRFSGRQFSNSRSEMNVSTLELGDSALYLCASSLRESDTQYFGPGTRLTVL.